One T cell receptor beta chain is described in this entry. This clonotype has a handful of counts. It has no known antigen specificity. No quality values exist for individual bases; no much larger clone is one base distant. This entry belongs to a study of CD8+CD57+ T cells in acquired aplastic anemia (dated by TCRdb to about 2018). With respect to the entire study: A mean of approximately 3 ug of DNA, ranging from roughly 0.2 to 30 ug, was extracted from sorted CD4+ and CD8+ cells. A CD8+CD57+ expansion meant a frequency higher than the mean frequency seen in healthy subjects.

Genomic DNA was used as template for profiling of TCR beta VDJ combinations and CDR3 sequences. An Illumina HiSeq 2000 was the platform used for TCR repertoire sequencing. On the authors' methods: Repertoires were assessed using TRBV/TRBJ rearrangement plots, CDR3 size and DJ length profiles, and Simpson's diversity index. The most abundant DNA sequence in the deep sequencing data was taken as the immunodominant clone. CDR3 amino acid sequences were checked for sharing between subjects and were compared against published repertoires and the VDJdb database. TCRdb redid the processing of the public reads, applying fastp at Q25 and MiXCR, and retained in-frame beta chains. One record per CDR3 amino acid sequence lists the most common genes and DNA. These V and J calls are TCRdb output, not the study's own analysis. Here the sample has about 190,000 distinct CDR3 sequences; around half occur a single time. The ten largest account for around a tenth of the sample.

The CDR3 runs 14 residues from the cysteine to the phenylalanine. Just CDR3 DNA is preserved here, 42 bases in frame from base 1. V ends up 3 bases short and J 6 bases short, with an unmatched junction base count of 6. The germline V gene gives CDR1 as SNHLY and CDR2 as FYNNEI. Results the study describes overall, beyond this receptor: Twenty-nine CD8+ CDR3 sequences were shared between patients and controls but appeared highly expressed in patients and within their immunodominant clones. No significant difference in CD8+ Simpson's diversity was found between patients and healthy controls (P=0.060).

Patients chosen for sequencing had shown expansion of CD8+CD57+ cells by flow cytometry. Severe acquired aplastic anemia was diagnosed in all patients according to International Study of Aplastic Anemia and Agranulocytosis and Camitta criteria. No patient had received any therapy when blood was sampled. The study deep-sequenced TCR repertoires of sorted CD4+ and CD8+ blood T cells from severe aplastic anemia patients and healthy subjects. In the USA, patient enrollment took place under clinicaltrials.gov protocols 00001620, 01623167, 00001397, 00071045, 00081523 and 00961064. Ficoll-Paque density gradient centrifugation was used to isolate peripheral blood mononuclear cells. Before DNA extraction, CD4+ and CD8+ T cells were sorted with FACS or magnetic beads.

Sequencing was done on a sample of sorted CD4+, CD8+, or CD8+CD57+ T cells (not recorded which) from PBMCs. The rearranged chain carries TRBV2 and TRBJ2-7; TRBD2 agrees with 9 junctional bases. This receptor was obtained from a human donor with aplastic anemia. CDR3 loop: CASSEAGGPTEQYF. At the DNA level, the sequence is TGTGCCAGCAGTGAGGCGGGAGGGCCTACCGAGCAGTACTTC.